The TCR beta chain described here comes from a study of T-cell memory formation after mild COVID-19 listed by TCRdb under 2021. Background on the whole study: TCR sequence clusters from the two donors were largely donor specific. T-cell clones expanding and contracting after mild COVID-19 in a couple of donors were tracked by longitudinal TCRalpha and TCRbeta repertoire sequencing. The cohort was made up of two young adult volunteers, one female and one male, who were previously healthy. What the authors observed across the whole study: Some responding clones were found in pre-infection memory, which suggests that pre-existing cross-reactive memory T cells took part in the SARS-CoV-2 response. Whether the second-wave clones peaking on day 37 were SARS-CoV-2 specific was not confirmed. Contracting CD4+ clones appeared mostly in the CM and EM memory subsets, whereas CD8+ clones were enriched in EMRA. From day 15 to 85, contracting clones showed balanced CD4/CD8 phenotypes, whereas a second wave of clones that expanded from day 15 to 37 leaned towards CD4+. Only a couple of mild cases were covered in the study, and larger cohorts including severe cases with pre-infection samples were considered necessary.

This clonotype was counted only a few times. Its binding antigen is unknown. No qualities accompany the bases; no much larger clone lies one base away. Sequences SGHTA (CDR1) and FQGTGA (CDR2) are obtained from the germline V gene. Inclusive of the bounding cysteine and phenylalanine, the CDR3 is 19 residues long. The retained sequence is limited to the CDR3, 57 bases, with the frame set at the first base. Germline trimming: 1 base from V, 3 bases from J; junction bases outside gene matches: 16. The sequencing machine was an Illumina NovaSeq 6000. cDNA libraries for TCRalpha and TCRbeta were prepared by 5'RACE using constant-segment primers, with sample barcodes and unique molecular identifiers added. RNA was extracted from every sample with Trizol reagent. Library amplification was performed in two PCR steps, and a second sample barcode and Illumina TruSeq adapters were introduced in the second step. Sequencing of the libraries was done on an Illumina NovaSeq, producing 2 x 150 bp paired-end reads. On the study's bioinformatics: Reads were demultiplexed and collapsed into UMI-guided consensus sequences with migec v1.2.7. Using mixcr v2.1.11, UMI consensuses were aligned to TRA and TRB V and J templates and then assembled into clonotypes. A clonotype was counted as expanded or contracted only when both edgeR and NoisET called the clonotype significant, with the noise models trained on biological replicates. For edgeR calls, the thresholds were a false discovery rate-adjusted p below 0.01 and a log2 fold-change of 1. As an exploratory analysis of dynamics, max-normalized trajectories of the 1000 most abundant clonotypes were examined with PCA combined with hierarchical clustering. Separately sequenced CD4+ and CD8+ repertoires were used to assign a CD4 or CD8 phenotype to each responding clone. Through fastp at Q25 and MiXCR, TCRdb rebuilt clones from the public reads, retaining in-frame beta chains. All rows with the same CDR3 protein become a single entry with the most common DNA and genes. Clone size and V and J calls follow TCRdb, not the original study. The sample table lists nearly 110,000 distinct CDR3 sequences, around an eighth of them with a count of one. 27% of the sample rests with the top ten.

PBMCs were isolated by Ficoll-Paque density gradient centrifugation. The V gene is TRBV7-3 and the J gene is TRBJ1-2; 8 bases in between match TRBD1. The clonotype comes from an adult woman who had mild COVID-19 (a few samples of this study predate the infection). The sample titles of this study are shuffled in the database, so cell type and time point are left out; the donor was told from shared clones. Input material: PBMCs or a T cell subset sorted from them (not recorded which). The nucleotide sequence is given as TGTGCCAGCAGCTTAATCACCACTTATCTCGACAGGGGAGACTATGGCTACACCTTC. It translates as CASSLITTYLDRGDYGYTF.